This TCR beta chain was observed in a study of blood T cell repertoires in COVID-19. Across the study: From T cells, B-cell-depleted T cells, or PBMCs came the material, which was cDNA or gDNA.

In the study's own analysis: For nucleated cells, counts were estimated from reference gene primer amplification. Assay: immunoSEQ multiplex PCR; the TCRdb copy retains only in-frame clones and omits some. For V, J and clone size, that table is used; D and trimming come from the DNA. This table has about 80,000 clones, approximately 90% appearing once. Germline V lookup: CDR1 SGHDT, CDR2 YYEEEE. CDR3 length: 15 amino acids. V lost 0 bases to trimming and J lost 9 bases, with 16 bases between them. V and J are TRBV5-6 and TRBJ2-1; D perhaps matches TRBD1 (5 bases). This receptor was identified in a woman of 80 years or more with active or convalescent COVID-19. The sample taken for sequencing was peripheral blood. CDR3 residues: CASSLGPLGAGEQFF. DNA of the CDR3: TGTGCCAGCAGCTTGGGACCCCTAGGGGCTGGTGAGCAGTTCTTC. The full variable domain, in which reference TRBV5-6 and TRBJ2-1 provide the parts outside the CDR3, is DAGVTQSPTHLIKTRGQQVTLRCSPKSGHDTVSWYQQALGQGPQFIFQYYEEEERQRGNFPDRFSGHQFPNYSSELNVNALLLGDSALYLCASSLGPLGAGEQFFGPGTRLTVL.